This T cell receptor (beta chain) was documented in a study of regulatory T cells in long-lasting Graves disease. Described time point: newly diagnosed GD, antithyroid drugs for less than 3 months. TCR sequences were obtained from RNA taken from PBMCs. A volume of around 9.9 milliliters of peripheral blood was collected in EDTA tubes. Trimming at V came to 5 bases and at J to 7 bases, leaving 19 bases not matched to a gene. CDR1 and CDR2 from the germline V gene are SGHRS and YFSETQ. This CDR3 is 17 amino acids long. A note on this clonotype: This may arise from a read error, as a much more abundant clone is one base away.

Building of the TCR beta libraries involved iRepertoire HTBI primers and Arm-PCR of CDR3 regions. TCRdb reprocessed the multiplex PCR reads with MiXCR, giving one entry per CDR3 protein. The data show 450,000 to 700,000 distinct CDR3 sequences, approximately 15% seen once. A further study also used this sample, focusing on T cells in Graves' hyperthyroidism and ophthalmopathy. That source notes: In the first-round RT-PCR of the TCR CDR3, the HTBI primer set was used. Separating ophthalmopathy from stable hyperthyroidism was achieved by a 13 V-J model.

The sample consisted of peripheral blood mononuclear cells (PBMCs), taken at new diagnosis, from a patient treated with antithyroid drugs. The source of this sequence is a man between 25 and 39 years old with Graves disease. The V and J genes are TRBV5-1 and TRBJ2-7, with 9 bases lining up with TRBD2. The CDR3 sequence is CASSPRLADFSYNEQYF. As DNA, the CDR3 is TGCGCCAGCAGTCCCCGACTAGCGGACTTTTCCTACAATGAGCAGTACTTC.